In its sample, the clone carrying this TCR beta chain was seen a few times. The PCR used 60 Vbeta and 13 Jbeta primers. Sequencing used immunoSEQ multiplex PCR; TCRdb keeps in-frame clones, though not all of them. The sample holds fewer than 110,000 clones, 81% seen once. This entry is derived from a study of cytomegalovirus exposure and HLA in healthy donors. Donors had nominal health at sampling but likely had unrecorded immune exposures. The CDR3 extends over 15 amino acids. Losses at the gene ends were 5 bases for V and 0 bases for J; bases not matched to a gene: 3. The germline V gene encodes CDR1 KGHSH and CDR2 LQKENI.

The rearrangement links TRBV18 to TRBJ2-2; 7 bases map to TRBD2. The sequencing input was PBMCs. This clonotype was sampled from a man under 40 in good health and CMV-seronegative. The CDR3 DNA reads as TGTGCCAGCTCAATGCGGGAGACGAACACCGGGGAGCTGTTTTTT. It encodes CASSMRETNTGELFF. The full variable domain, with the rest looked up from reference TRBV18 and TRBJ2-2, is NAGVMQNPRHLVRRRGQEARLRCSPMKGHSHVYWYRQLPEEGLKFMVYLQKENIIDESGMPKERFSAEFPKEGPSILRIQQVVRGDSAAYFCASSMRETNTGELFFGEGSRLTVL.